This paragraph reports one TCR beta chain. TCRdb's table, derived via immunoSEQ multiplex PCR, lists solely in-frame clones and lacks some. The repertoire holds roughly 49,000 clones, with 93% as singletons. V was cut by 1 base and J by 1 base, with 10 bases left in between. The germline V gene encodes CDR1 SEHNR and CDR2 FQNEAQ (reference sequence). The CDR3 totals 15 residues. This record belongs to a study of T cell changes during pregnancy in multiple sclerosis. The material was CD8+ T cells from peripheral blood mononuclear cells, obtained after pregnancy. This clonotype was sampled from a female donor with multiple sclerosis, enrolled in a pregnancy study. The chain combines TRBV7-9 with TRBJ1-1; D gene uncertain. The CDR3: CASSLGRGWNTEAFF. CDR3 coding DNA: TGTGCCAGCAGCTTAGGTCGCGGTTGGAACACTGAAGCTTTCTTT.